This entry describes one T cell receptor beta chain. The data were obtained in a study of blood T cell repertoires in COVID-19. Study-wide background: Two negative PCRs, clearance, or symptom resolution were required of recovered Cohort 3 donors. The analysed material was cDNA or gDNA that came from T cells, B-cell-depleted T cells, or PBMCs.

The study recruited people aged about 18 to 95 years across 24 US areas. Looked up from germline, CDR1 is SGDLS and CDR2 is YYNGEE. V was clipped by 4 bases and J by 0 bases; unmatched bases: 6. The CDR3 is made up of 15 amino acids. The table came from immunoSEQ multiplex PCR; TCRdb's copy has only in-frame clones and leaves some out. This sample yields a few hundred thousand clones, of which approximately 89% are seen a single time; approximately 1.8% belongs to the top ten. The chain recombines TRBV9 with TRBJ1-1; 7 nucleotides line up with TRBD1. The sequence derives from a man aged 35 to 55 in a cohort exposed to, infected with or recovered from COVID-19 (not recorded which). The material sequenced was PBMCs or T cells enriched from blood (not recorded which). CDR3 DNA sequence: TGTGCCAGCAGCAAGACAGGGAGTTTGAACACTGAAGCTTTCTTT. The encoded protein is CASSKTGSLNTEAFF. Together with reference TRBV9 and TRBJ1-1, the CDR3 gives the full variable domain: DSGVTQTPKHLITATGQRVTLRCSPRSGDLSVYWYQQSLDQGLQFLIQYYNGEERAKGNILERFSAQQFPDLHSELNLSSLELGDSALYFCASSKTGSLNTEAFFGQGTRLTVV.